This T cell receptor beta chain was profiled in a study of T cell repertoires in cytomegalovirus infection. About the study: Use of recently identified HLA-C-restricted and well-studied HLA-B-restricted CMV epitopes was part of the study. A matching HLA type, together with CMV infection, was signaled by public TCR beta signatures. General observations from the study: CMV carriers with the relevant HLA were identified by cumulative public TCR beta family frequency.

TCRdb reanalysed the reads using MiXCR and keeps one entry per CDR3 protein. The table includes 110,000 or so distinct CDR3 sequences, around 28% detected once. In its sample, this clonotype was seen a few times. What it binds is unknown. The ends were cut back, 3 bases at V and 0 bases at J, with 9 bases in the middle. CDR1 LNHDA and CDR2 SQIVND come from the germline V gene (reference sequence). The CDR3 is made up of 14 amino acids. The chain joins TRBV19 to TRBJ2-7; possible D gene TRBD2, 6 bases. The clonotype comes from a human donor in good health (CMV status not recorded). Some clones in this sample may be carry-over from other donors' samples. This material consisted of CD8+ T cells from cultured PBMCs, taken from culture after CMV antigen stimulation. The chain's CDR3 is CASSISGDSYEQYF. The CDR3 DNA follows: TGTGCCAGTAGTATTTCGGGAGACTCCTACGAGCAGTACTTC.